The entry below describes one T cell receptor beta chain. The CDR3 has 17 amino acids. CDR1 LNHDA and CDR2 SQIVND come from the germline V gene (reference sequence). V trimming: 0 bases; J trimming: 2 bases; junction bases outside the gene matches: 7. Repertoires were generated with immunoSEQ multiplex PCR, while TCRdb's copy carries only in-frame clones and drops some. The sample carries 150,000 to 250,000 clones, 70% to 85% recorded once. This sample is part of a study of blood T cell repertoires in COVID-19. V usage is TRBV19 and J usage is TRBJ1-5; 7 bases match TRBD1. This receptor was obtained from a human donor with acute or convalescent COVID-19. The donor label of this sample is uncertain. The sequenced material came from peripheral blood. CDR3 bases: TGTGCCAGTAGTATAGATGAGGGGGCGCCGGGCAATCAGCCCCAGCATTTT. This gives the protein CASSIDEGAPGNQPQHF. Variable domain in full (rest from reference TRBV19 and TRBJ1-5): DGGITQSPKYLFRKEGQNVTLSCEQNLNHDAMYWYRQDPGQGLRLIYYSQIVNDFQKGDIAEGYSVSREKKESFPLTVTSAQKNPTAFYLCASSIDEGAPGNQPQHFGDGTRLSIL.